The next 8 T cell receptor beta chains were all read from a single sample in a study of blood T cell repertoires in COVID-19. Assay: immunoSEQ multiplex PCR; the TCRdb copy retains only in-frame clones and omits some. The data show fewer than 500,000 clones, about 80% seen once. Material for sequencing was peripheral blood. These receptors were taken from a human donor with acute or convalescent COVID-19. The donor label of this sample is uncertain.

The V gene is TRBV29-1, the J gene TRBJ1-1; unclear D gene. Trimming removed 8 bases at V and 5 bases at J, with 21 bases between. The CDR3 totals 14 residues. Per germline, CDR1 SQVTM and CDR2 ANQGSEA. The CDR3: CSSDRAPGGTEAFF. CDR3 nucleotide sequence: TGCAGCTCCGACCGGGCCCCTGGAGGGACTGAAGCTTTCTTT.

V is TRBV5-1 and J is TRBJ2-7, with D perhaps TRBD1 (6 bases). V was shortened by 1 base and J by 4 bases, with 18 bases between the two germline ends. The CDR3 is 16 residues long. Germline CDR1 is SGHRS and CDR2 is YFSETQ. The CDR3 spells CASSLSLGASAYEQYF. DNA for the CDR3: TGCGCCAGCAGCTTGAGCTTGGGGGCTTCGGCTTACGAGCAGTACTTC.

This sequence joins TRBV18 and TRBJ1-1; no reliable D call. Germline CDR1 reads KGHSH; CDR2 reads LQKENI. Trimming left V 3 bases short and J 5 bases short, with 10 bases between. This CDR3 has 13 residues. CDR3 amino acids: CASSPLSSTEAFF. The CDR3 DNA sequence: TGTGCCAGCTCACCCTTGAGTTCGACTGAAGCTTTCTTT.

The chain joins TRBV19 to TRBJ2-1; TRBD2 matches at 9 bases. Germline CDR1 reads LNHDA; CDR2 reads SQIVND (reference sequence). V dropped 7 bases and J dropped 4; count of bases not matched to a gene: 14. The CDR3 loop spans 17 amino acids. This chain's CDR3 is CASTDSGGSGFYNEQFF. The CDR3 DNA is TGTGCCAGTACCGATAGCGGGGGAAGTGGGTTTTACAATGAGCAGTTCTTC. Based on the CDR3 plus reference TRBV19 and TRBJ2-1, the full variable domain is DGGITQSPKYLFRKEGQNVTLSCEQNLNHDAMYWYRQDPGQGLRLIYYSQIVNDFQKGDIAEGYSVSREKKESFPLTVTSAQKNPTAFYLCASTDSGGSGFYNEQFFGPGTRLTVL.

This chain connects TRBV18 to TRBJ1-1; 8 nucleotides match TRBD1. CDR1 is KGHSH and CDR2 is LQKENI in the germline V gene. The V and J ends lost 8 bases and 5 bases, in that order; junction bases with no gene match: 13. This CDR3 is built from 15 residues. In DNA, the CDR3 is TGTGCCAGCCGAACCCACGGGACAGGACTAACTGAAGCTTTCTTT. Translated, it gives CASRTHGTGLTEAFF.

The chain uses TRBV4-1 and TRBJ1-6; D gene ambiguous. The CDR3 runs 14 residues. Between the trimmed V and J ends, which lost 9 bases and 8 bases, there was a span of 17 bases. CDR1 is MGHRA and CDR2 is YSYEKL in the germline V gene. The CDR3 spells CASRTRALDSPLHF. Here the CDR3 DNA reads TGCGCCAGTAGGACGAGGGCCTTAGATTCACCCCTCCACTTT.

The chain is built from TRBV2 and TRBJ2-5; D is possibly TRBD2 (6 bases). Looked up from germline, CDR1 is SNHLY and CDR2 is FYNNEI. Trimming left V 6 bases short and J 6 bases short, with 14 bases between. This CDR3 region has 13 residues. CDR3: CASSPGGLKTQYF. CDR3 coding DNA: TGTGCCAGCAGCCCCGGAGGGTTAAAGACCCAGTACTTC.

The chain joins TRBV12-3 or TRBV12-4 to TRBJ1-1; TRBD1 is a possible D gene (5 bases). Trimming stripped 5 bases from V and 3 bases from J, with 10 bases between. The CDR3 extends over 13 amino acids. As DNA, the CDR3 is TGTGCCAGCAGTCAACAGGCGTACACTGAAGCTTTCTTT. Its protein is CASSQQAYTEAFF.